The sequence of this TCR beta chain was determined in a study of OX40 agonist ivuxolimab in advanced cancers. Study-wide results and caveats: Still undetermined is the antigen specificity of the expanded peripheral T cells. At 0.1 to 3.0 mg/kg and by week 6, clonal expansion occurred in CD4+ and CD8+ blood T cells. The study found that CD8+ T cells averaged more expanded clones than CD4+.

Anyone with autoimmune disease history or systemic immunosuppression was excluded. With 5 bases removed from V and 7 bases from J, the gap between germline ends came to 17 bases. The CDR3 runs 14 residues. CDR1 and CDR2 (germline): MNHEY, SVGAGI. Regarding this clone: The antigen is unknown.

The data were produced by immunoSEQ multiplex PCR, yet TCRdb's version contains in-frame clones alone and is incomplete. This sample has tens of thousands of clones, with about 90% found just once. Sequences were derived from CD4+ or CD8+ T cells sorted from blood, sampled in a trial of the OX40 agonist ivuxolimab. The chain has TRBV6-5 and TRBJ1-2; D remains ambiguous. This receptor was identified in an adult with an advanced solid tumor such as melanoma, head and neck, liver or kidney cancer. The CDR3 DNA is TGTGCCAGCAGTGAAATAGGAATAAAGGCTGGCTACACCTTC. It encodes CASSEIGIKAGYTF.